The 11 T cell receptor beta chains below all came from one sample that was sequenced in a study of cytomegalovirus exposure and HLA in healthy donors. Sequencing was performed with immunoSEQ multiplex PCR; in TCRdb, only in-frame clones are kept and a portion is missing. The sample records roughly 300,000 clones, approximately 90% being singletons. The sample comprised PBMCs. The receptors were gathered from a woman aged 18-29 years in good health and CMV-seronegative.

The J gene is TRBJ1-2, the V gene TRBV6-5; TRBD1 matches at 7 bases. From germline, CDR1 is MNHEY and CDR2 SVGAGI. This CDR3 has 15 residues. V lost 5 bases, J lost 2 bases, and 8 bases stayed unmatched. The CDR3 is CASSKGTALNYGYTF. The CDR3 DNA reads TGTGCCAGCAGTAAAGGGACAGCGCTAAACTATGGCTACACCTTC.

The chain has TRBV27 and TRBJ2-5; 10 bases line up with TRBD2. The CDR3 is 16 residues long. Germline V CDR1 and CDR2: MNHEY, SMNVEV (reference sequence). Trimming at V came to 4 bases and at J to 2 bases, leaving 7 bases not matched to a gene. The CDR3 sequence is CASSSLAGAPQETQYF. For the CDR3, the DNA is TGTGCCAGCAGTTCGCTAGCGGGAGCTCCTCAAGAGACCCAGTACTTC.

The V call is TRBV6-8, the J call TRBJ2-7, with 10 bases that match TRBD1. The germline V gene encodes CDR1 MNHGY and CDR2 SAAAGT. This CDR3 is built from 14 residues. With V trimmed by 4 bases and J by 3 bases, 3 bases remained unmatched. The CDR3 loop is CASSSTGGFYEQYF. The CDR3 DNA reads TGTGCCAGCAGTTCGACAGGGGGCTTCTACGAGCAGTACTTC.

The V gene is TRBV7-2, the J gene TRBJ2-7; 9 nucleotides agree with TRBD1. Looked up from germline, CDR1 is SGHTA and CDR2 is FQGNSA. The V gene end was trimmed by 4 bases and the J gene end by 0 bases; junction bases not matched to a gene: 4. The CDR3 contains 15 residues. The CDR3 loop is CASSYMTGGSYEQYF. As DNA, the CDR3 is TGTGCCAGCAGCTACATGACAGGGGGCTCCTACGAGCAGTACTTC.

Note on this clone: A clone one base away is much larger, so this may be a read error. Other DNA sequences in the sample encode the same CDR3. The chain combines TRBV20-1 with TRBJ2-3; D unclear. Germline CDR1 is DFQATT and CDR2 is SNEGSKA (reference sequence). V gave up 3 bases and J gave up 6 bases, with 4 bases separating them. The CDR3 totals 10 residues. The CDR3 protein is CSARRDTQYF. CDR3 DNA sequence: TGCAGTGCTAGGAGGGATACGCAGTATTTT.

This chain links TRBV5-1 with TRBJ2-1; TRBD2 matches 14 bases. Germline CDR1 SGHRS, CDR2 YFSETQ. CDR3 length equals 16 residues. V shed 2 bases, J shed 8 bases, and the junction held 6 bases outside the gene matches. CDR3 nucleotides: TGCGCCAGCAGCTTCGGGACTAGCGGGAGATCGGATGAGCAGTTCTTC. Its protein is CASSFGTSGRSDEQFF. Full variable domain (outside the CDR3, taken from reference TRBV5-1 and TRBJ2-1): KAGVTQTPRYLIKTRGQQVTLSCSPISGHRSVSWYQQTPGQGLQFLFEYFSETQRNKGNFPGRFSGRQFSNSRSEMNVSTLELGDSALYLCASSFGTSGRSDEQFFGPGTRLTVL.

The V and J genes are TRBV2 and TRBJ2-1; 11 nucleotides match TRBD2. CDR1 and CDR2 (germline): SNHLY, FYNNEI. The CDR3 covers 16 residues. The V gene end was trimmed by 6 bases and the J gene end by 8 bases; junction bases not matched to a gene: 12. In nucleotides, the CDR3 is TGTGCCAGCAGACTAACTAGCGGGGGCTTAGGGGATGAGCAGTTCTTC. Translating it yields CASRLTSGGLGDEQFF. Full variable domain (outside the CDR3, taken from reference TRBV2 and TRBJ2-1): EPEVTQTPSHQVTQMGQEVILRCVPISNHLYFYWYRQILGQKVEFLVSFYNNEISEKSEIFDDQFSVERPDGSNFTLKIRSTKLEDSAMYFCASRLTSGGLGDEQFFGPGTRLTVL.

This chain connects TRBV2 to TRBJ2-1; 9 bases line up with TRBD2. The length of the CDR3 is 17 residues. In germline, CDR1 is SNHLY, CDR2 FYNNEI. Unmatched junction bases numbered 14, after V lost 2 bases and J lost 9 bases. CDR3 loop: CASSEQIGGLAWGEQFF. The CDR3 DNA reads TGTGCCAGCAGTGAACAGATCGGGGGACTAGCTTGGGGTGAGCAGTTCTTC.

The chain carries TRBV27 and TRBJ1-2, with a tentative D call TRBD1 (6 bases). Germline CDR1 and CDR2: MNHEY and SMNVEV (reference sequence). The CDR3 totals 14 residues. Trimming shortened V by 2 bases and J by 0 bases, and 7 bases separated the two germline ends. The CDR3 nucleotides read TGTGCCAGCAGTTTACAGGGGACTAACTATGGCTACACCTTC. It yields the protein CASSLQGTNYGYTF.

In its sample, this clone was seen many times. The chain combines TRBV19 with TRBJ1-2, with a tentative D call TRBD1 (5 bases). The CDR3 covers 12 residues. Germline V gives CDR1 LNHDA, CDR2 SQIVND (reference sequence). The germline V and J ends were trimmed by 5 bases and 8 bases, with 12 bases remaining between them. CDR3 loop: CASSPGDDGYTF. The CDR3 DNA is TGTGCCAGTAGTCCGGGGGATGACGGCTACACCTTC.

The V call is TRBV2, the J call TRBJ2-1; 11 bases are shared with TRBD2. CDR1 and CDR2 from the germline V gene are SNHLY and FYNNEI. Trimming took 6 bases from V and 6 from J; bases not matched to a gene: 7. The CDR3 is 15 residues long. CDR3 sequence reads: CASRGTSGRANEQFF. CDR3 coding DNA: TGTGCCAGCAGGGGAACTAGCGGGAGAGCCAATGAGCAGTTCTTC. Combining the CDR3 with reference TRBV2 and TRBJ2-1 gives the whole variable domain EPEVTQTPSHQVTQMGQEVILRCVPISNHLYFYWYRQILGQKVEFLVSFYNNEISEKSEIFDDQFSVERPDGSNFTLKIRSTKLEDSAMYFCASRGTSGRANEQFFGPGTRLTVL.